This is a list of T cell receptor beta chains from one sample in a study of control samples from healthy donors and cancer patients. Sequenced by immunoSEQ multiplex PCR; TCRdb stores in-frame clones only, minus some. The sample has about 120,000 clones; about 87% are singletons. Sequencing was performed on blood. All receptors derive from a man younger than 45 in good health. CDR3s include the opening cysteine and the closing phenylalanine or tryptophan. The order of the fields is J gene, V gene, CDR3 protein.

TRBJ2-1 | TRBV10-1 | CAASRGRSYNEQFF
TRBJ1-3 | TRBV3-1/TRBV3-2 | CASVSAGNTIYF
TRBJ2-7 | TRBV11-2 | CASSLGPGAYEQYF
TRBJ2-1 | TRBV25-1 | CASSESGTSGGAKNEQFF
TRBJ1-4 | TRBV6-5 | CASKTGTFNEKLFF
TRBJ1-1 | TRBV28 | CASSPPARATFF
TRBJ1-1 | TRBV30 | CAWSVQGDTEAFF
TRBJ2-7 | TRBV4-1 | CASSQGTASSYEQYF
TRBJ2-3 | TRBV7-8 | CASSPLDASTDTQYF
TRBJ1-2 | TRBV24-1 | CATSGTIDGYTF
TRBJ1-5 | TRBV19 | CASSKSQGNQPQHF
TRBJ2-7 | TRBV4-1 | CASSHRWGGAYEQYF
TRBJ1-5 | TRBV19 | CASSSGTGGIGNQPQHF
TRBJ1-6 | TRBV19 | CASSMKEVYNSPLHF
TRBJ2-3 | TRBV30 | CAWSVRLARTDTQYF
TRBJ1-6 | TRBV10-3 | CAISEATYNSPLHF
TRBJ2-7 | TRBV18 | CASSPGETRVYEQYF
TRBJ1-1 | TRBV25-1 | CASSELGQFEAFF
TRBJ1-6 | TRBV2 | CASTYSSGSSYNSPLHF
TRBJ2-3 | TRBV3-1/TRBV3-2 | CASSQASYTDTQYF
TRBJ2-7 | TRBV9 | CASSVGNSGEQYF
TRBJ1-5 | TRBV2 | CASSGQGFSNQPQHF
TRBJ1-5 | TRBV5-8 | CASSLKYSGNQPQHF
TRBJ2-7 | TRBV18 | CASSPRGRGLEEQYF
TRBJ1-1 | TRBV30 | CAWSVLLAGTEAFF
TRBJ2-3 | TRBV19 | CASSIGGVPDTQYF
TRBJ2-7 | TRBV19 | CASSITGGGSYEQYF
TRBJ2-6 | TRBV7-3 | CASTPGGSNVLTF
TRBJ2-2 | TRBV28 | CASSLASEGTGELFF
TRBJ2-1 | TRBV4-2 | CASSQDTPVYNEQFF
TRBJ2-2 | TRBV2 | CASMVNGVMNTGELFF
TRBJ1-1 | TRBV18 | CASSLFDPLVNRNTEAFF
TRBJ1-2 | TRBV5-1 | CASSSTPGRGYGYTF
TRBJ1-4 | TRBV5-8 | CASSSGTLRNEKLFF
TRBJ2-7 | TRBV5-1 | CASSPDGGRQYEQYF
TRBJ2-6 | TRBV21-1 | CASSNEGQGANVLTF
TRBJ1-1 | TRBV18 | CASSPTENTEAFF
TRBJ1-3 | TRBV5-8 | CASSPQRTVNSGNTIYF
TRBJ1-5 | TRBV28 | CASSLYRGSGIQPQHF
TRBJ1-5 | TRBV24-1 | CATSDPGINQPQHF
TRBJ2-5 | TRBV6-5 | CASRIRGKNQETQYF
TRBJ2-3 | TRBV7-2 | CASSFRDPTDTQYF
TRBJ2-1 | TRBV7-3 | CASSLAGGHNEQFF
TRBJ1-4 | TRBV19 | CASGRWNNEKLFF
TRBJ2-5 | TRBV4-1 | CASSQEGGAETQYF